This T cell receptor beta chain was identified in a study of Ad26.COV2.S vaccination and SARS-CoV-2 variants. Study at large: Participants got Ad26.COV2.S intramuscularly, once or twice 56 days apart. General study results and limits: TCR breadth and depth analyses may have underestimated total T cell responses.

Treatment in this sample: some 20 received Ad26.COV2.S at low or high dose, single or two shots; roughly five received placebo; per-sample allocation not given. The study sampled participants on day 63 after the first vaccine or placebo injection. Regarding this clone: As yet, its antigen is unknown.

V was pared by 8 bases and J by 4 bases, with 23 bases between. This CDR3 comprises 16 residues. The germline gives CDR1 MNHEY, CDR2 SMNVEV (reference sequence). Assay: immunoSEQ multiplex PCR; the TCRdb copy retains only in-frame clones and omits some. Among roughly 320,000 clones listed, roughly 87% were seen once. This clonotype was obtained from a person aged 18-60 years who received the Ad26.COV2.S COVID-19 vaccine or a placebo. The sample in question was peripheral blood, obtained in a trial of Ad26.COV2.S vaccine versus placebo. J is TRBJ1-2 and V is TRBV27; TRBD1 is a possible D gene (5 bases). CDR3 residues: CASRPASGPRSYGYTF. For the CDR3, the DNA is TGTGCCAGCCGTCCCGCCTCGGGACCGAGGAGCTATGGCTACACCTTC.